The present T cell receptor beta chain was sequenced within a study of molecular identifiers for immune sequencing clone quantification. Regarding this clonotype: A read error may be the cause here, since a much bigger clone is one base away.

Each CDR3 protein is one row after TCRdb ran MiXCR on the PCR reads. The table records about 98,000 distinct CDR3 sequences, under 40% of them present only once. The TCR was taken from a human donor in good health. Some libraries in this study had Jurkat cell RNA spiked in. Sequencing was performed on naive CD8+ T cells from blood, with Jurkat cell RNA spiked in. Documented subset: FACS-sorted CD8+CD4-CCR7+CD45RA+ naive T cells.

The CDR3 region is CASSPSLYEQYF. The CDR3 nucleotides are TGTGCCAGCAGCCCCAGCCTCTACGAGCAGTACTTC. The V call is TRBV28, the J call TRBJ2-7; D is uncertain. Trimming took off 6 bases at V and 3 bases at J, with 9 bases between the two ends. CDR1 is MDHEN, CDR2 SYDVKM, per germline. This CDR3 contains 12 residues.